This TCR beta chain was recovered during a study of sequential checkpoint blockade in melanoma. The germline CDR1 and CDR2 sequences are SGDLS and YYNGEE. V shed 4 bases, J shed 5 bases, and the junction held 3 bases outside the gene matches. The CDR3 has 13 residues. Using immunoSEQ multiplex PCR, the repertoire was profiled, and TCRdb retains in-frame clones only, with some absent. In the table there are 19,000 or so clones, over 60% of which are singletons. The treatment was: randomized to nivolumab then ipilimumab (arm A) or the reverse (arm B). The TCR was taken from a human donor with melanoma. The sequencing here drew on CD8+ T cells sorted from blood (inferred from file names), taken from a patient given nivolumab and ipilimumab in sequence. The chain combines TRBV9 with TRBJ1-2; 9 nucleotides match TRBD1. Here the CDR3 DNA reads TGTGCCAGCAGCCCGACAGGGGGATATGGCTACACCTTC. Protein: CASSPTGGYGYTF.